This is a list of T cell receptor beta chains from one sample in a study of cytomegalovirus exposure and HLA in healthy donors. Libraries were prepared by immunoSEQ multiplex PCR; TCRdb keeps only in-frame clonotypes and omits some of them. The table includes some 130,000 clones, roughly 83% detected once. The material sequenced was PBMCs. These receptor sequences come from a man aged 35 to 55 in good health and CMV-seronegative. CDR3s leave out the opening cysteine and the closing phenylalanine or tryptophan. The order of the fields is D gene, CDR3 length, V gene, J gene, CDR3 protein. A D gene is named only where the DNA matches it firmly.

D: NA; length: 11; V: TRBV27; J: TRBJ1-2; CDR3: ASSLQEGYGYT
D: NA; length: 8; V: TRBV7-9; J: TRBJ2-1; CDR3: ASSFDEQF
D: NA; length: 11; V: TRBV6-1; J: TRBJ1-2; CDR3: ASSEGGRAGYT
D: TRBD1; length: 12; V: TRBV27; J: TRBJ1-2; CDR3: ASSLFRGRDGYT
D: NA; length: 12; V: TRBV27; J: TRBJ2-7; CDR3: ASSLSGAPYEQY
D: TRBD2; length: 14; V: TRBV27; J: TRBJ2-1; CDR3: ASSLLPTSGYNEQF
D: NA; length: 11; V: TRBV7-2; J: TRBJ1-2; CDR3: ASSLGGSYGYT
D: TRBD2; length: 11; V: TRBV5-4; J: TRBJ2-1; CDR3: ASSQGLANEQF
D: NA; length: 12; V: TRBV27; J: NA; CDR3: ASSLSGLLYEQY
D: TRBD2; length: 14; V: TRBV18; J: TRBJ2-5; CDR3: ASSPLGGGIQETQY
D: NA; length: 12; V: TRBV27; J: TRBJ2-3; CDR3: ASRVGGGKDTQY
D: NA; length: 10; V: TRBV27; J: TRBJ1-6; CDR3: ASSSPTGSLH
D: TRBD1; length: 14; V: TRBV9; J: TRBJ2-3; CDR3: ASSVGGGDRTDTQY
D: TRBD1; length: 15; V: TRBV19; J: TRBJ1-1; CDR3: ASSRDTGANGHSEAF
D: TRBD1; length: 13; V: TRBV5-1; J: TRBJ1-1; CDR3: ASSGPGQMNTEAF
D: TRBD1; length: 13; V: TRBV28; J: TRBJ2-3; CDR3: ASSTTGGSTDTQY
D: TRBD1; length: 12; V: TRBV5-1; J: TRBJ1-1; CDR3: ASSSTGGWMGAF
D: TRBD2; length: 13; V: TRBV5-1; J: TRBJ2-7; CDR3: ASRVRTSGDYEQY
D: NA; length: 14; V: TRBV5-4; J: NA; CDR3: ASSLRGSGLTYEQY
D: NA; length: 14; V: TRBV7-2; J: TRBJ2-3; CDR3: ASSTYTGLETDTQY
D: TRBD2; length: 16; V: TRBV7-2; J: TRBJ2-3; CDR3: ASSLDPAGGPRADTQY
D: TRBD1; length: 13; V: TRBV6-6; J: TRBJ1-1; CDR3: ASIRLGTGNTEAF
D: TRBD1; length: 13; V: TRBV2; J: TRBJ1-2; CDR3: ASLRVGTGDCGYT
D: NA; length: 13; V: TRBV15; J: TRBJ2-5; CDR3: ATSRDQRSQETQY
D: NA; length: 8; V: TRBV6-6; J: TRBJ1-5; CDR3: ASSLQPQH
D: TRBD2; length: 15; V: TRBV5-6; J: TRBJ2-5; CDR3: ASSLDGPRGGQETQY
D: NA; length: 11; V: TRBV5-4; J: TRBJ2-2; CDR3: ASSELGAGELF
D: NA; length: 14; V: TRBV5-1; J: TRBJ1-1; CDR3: ASSLAGSPVNTEAF
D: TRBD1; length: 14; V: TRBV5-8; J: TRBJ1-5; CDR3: ASSSDQGAVGQPQH
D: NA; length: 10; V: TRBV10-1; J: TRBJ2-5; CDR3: AEEEVQETQY
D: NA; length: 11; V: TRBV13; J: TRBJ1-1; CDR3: ASSKTGNTEAF
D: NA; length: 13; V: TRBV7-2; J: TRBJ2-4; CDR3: ASSLRGVGKNIQY